A selection of T cell receptor beta chains follows, all from one sample in a study of PD-1 blockade in mismatch repair-deficient tumors. Sequencing was performed with immunoSEQ multiplex PCR; in TCRdb, only in-frame clones are kept and a portion is missing. The table shows around 50,000 clones, with approximately 78% occurring only once. The sample in question was peripheral blood, obtained 4 weeks after starting pembrolizumab. Receptors originate from an adult with mismatch repair-deficient cancer. CDR3s include the opening cysteine and the closing phenylalanine or tryptophan. A D gene is named only where the DNA matches it firmly. Expanded clones are given a class, and other clones once, few, many or no size at all.

>.|TRBV5-1|.|TRBJ2-7
CASSLGQFSYEQYF
TGCGCCAGCAGCTTGGGACAATTCTCCTACGAGCAGTACTTC
>.|TRBV28|TRBD2|TRBJ2-3
CASSSKREGPYTQYF
TGTGCCAGCAGTTCGAAGCGGGAGGGCCCCTATACGCAGTATTTT
>.|TRBV9|TRBD2|TRBJ2-1
CASSGLGLADNEQFF
TGTGCCAGCAGCGGCCTGGGACTAGCAGACAATGAGCAGTTCTTC
>.|TRBV6-6|.|TRBJ1-1
CASSLEGMNTEAFF
TGTGCCAGCAGTTTAGAAGGGATGAACACTGAAGCTTTCTTT
>.|TRBV28|.|TRBJ2-3
CASSLVQDTQYF
TGTGCCAGCAGTTTGGTTCAAGATACGCAGTATTTT
>.|TRBV30|.|TRBJ1-1
CACERNTEAFF
TGTGCCTGTGAGAGGAACACTGAAGCTTTCTTT
>.|TRBV9|.|TRBJ1-2
CASSESGLNYGYTF
TGTGCCAGCAGCGAGTCGGGACTTAACTATGGCTACACCTTC
>.|TRBV6-1|.|TRBJ2-7
CASSPGGEQYF
TGTGCCAGCAGCCCAGGGGGGGAGCAGTACTTC
>.|TRBV5-5|.|TRBJ1-5
CASSLGGGNQPQHF
TGTGCCAGCAGCTTGGGGGGGGGCAATCAGCCCCAGCATTTT
>.|TRBV6-5|TRBD2|TRBJ2-1
CASSGAGGWDNEQFF
TGTGCCAGCAGCGGAGCGGGAGGGTGGGACAATGAGCAGTTCTTC
>.|TRBV6-1|.|TRBJ1-2
CASTARGYTF
TGTGCCAGCACTGCCCGAGGCTACACCTTC
>few|TRBV5-1|TRBD1|TRBJ2-7
CASRDSSYEQYF
TGCGCCAGTCGGGACAGCTCCTACGAGCAGTACTTC
>.|TRBV5-4|.|TRBJ1-2
CASSPETGESIGGYTF
TGTGCCAGCAGCCCGGAGACGGGCGAGTCTATCGGAGGCTACACCTTC
>.|TRBV5-6|TRBD1|TRBJ1-1
CASSLGTGNTEAFF
TGTGCCAGCAGCTTGGGGACAGGGAACACTGAAGCTTTCTTT
>.|TRBV27|TRBD2|TRBJ2-4
CASSPAGVQGNIQYF
TGTGCCAGCAGCCCAGCGGGAGTACAGGGAAACATTCAGTACTTC
>.|TRBV5-4|TRBD1|TRBJ2-2
CASSLGGGRELFF
TGTGCCAGCAGCTTGGGAGGGGGCCGGGAGCTGTTTTTT
>.|TRBV6-6|.|TRBJ2-7
CASSSQGYEQYF
TGTGCCAGCAGTTCCCAGGGCTACGAGCAGTACTTC
>.|TRBV4-2|TRBD2|TRBJ2-1
CASSQWSSGRAYNEQFF
TGTGCCAGCAGCCAATGGAGTAGCGGGAGGGCCTACAATGAGCAGTTCTTC
>once|TRBV7-9|.|TRBJ2-5
CASSWVGATETQYF
TGTGCCAGCAGCTGGGTAGGGGCGACAGAGACCCAGTACTTC
>.|TRBV7-3|.|TRBJ2-5
CASSLGGNSQETQYF
TGTGCCAGCAGCTTAGGAGGGAATTCGCAAGAGACCCAGTACTTC
>.|TRBV5-1|.|TRBJ2-2
CASSSTLANTGELFF
TGCGCCAGCAGCTCGACCTTAGCGAACACCGGGGAGCTGTTTTTT
>.|TRBV14|.|TRBJ2-7
CASSPGFSEQYF
TGTGCCAGCAGCCCCGGTTTCTCCGAGCAGTACTTC
>.|TRBV27|TRBD2|TRBJ2-7
CASSQSLRGRRYEQYF
TGTGCCAGCAGTCAAAGTTTGCGCGGGAGGCGCTACGAGCAGTACTTC
>.|TRBV7-6|.|TRBJ2-1
CASSSTGSSHNEQFF
TGTGCCAGCAGCTCGACAGGTTCGTCCCACAATGAGCAGTTCTTC
>.|TRBV2|.|TRBJ1-2
CASSEGNYGYTF
TGTGCCAGCAGTGAAGGGAACTATGGCTACACCTTC
>.|TRBV6-1|TRBD2|TRBJ2-5
CASRLAGAYQETQYF
TGTGCCAGCAGGCTAGCGGGAGCCTACCAAGAGACCCAGTACTTC
>.|TRBV5-1|.|TRBJ1-1
CASREGPEAFF
TGCGCCAGCAGAGAGGGGCCGGAAGCTTTCTTT
>.|TRBV28|.|TRBJ2-7
CASSFSAYEQYF
TGTGCCAGCAGTTTTTCGGCCTACGAGCAGTACTTC
>.|TRBV29-1|TRBD2|TRBJ2-1
CSVRRGGLEDEQFF
TGCAGCGTGAGGCGGGGAGGGCTGGAGGATGAGCAGTTCTTC
>.|TRBV19|.|TRBJ1-5
CASSDDSDQPQHF
TGTGCCAGTAGTGACGACAGTGATCAGCCCCAGCATTTT
>.|TRBV18|.|TRBJ2-2
CAGRGRPPSAGELFF
TGTGCCGGTCGGGGCCGTCCTCCATCCGCCGGGGAGCTGTTTTTT
>.|TRBV19|.|TRBJ2-2
CASSIRGAGELFF
TGTGCCAGTAGTATAAGGGGGGCCGGGGAGCTGTTTTTT
>.|TRBV14|TRBD2|TRBJ2-7
CASSHPLAGEVEQYF
TGTGCCAGCAGCCACCCGCTAGCGGGAGAAGTCGAGCAGTACTTC
>.|TRBV7-9|TRBD2|TRBJ2-7
CASGGVSSYEQYF
TGTGCCAGCGGGGGGGTGTCCTCCTACGAGCAGTACTTC
>.|TRBV9|.|TRBJ1-1
CASSVSGDTEAFF
TGTGCCAGCAGCGTAAGTGGGGACACTGAAGCTTTCTTT
>.|TRBV19|.|TRBJ1-1
CASKKNYNTEAFF
TGTGCCAGTAAAAAAAATTATAACACTGAAGCTTTCTTT
>.|TRBV9|TRBD1|TRBJ1-1
CASSVSGTANTEAFF
TGTGCCAGCAGCGTATCCGGGACAGCGAACACTGAAGCTTTCTTT
>.|TRBV7-9|.|TRBJ2-7
CASSSDYEQYF
TGTGCCAGCAGCTCCGATTACGAGCAGTACTTC
>.|TRBV29-1|.|TRBJ2-5
CSFRTGYQETQYF
TGCAGCTTCCGAACGGGGTACCAAGAGACCCAGTACTTC
>few|TRBV14|.|TRBJ1-2
CASSQAVNYGYTF
TGTGCCAGCAGCCAAGCGGTAAACTATGGCTACACCTTC
>.|TRBV7-9|.|TRBJ1-2
CASSLQGNYGYTF
TGTGCCAGCAGCTTACAGGGAAACTATGGCTACACCTTC
>.|TRBV19|.|TRBJ2-3
CASSETATVTVTDTQYF
TGTGCCAGTAGCGAGACCGCGACTGTTACCGTCACAGATACGCAGTATTTT
>.|TRBV4-2|.|TRBJ2-1
CASSQDLARFSYNEQFF
TGTGCCAGCAGCCAAGATTTGGCACGGTTTTCCTACAATGAGCAGTTCTTC
>.|TRBV30|TRBD2|TRBJ2-7
CAWKPTSGKQYF
TGTGCCTGGAAACCGACTAGCGGGAAGCAGTACTTC
>once|TRBV29-1|TRBD2|TRBJ2-1
CSVRGLAGADEQFF
TGCAGCGTTCGAGGACTAGCGGGAGCGGATGAGCAGTTCTTC
>once|TRBV11-2|TRBD1|TRBJ1-2
CASSLIPGTGVNHYGYTF
TGTGCCAGCAGCCTCATTCCCGGGACAGGGGTTAATCACTATGGCTACACCTTC
>.|TRBV9|.|TRBJ1-4
CASSASRTDGTNEKLFF
TGTGCCAGCAGCGCGAGCCGGACAGATGGTACTAATGAAAAACTGTTTTTT
>.|TRBV5-6|TRBD1|TRBJ1-5
CASSLLGTGGIGQPQHF
TGTGCCAGCAGCCTCCTCGGGACAGGGGGGATTGGTCAGCCCCAGCATTTT
>.|TRBV20-1|.|TRBJ2-1
CSASVDEQFF
TGCAGTGCTAGTGTGGATGAGCAGTTCTTC
>.|TRBV7-7|TRBD2|TRBJ2-2
CASSSGLAATGELFF
TGTGCTAGCAGCTCAGGACTAGCGGCCACCGGGGAGCTGTTTTTT
>few|TRBV4-3|TRBD1|TRBJ1-2
CASSPDRDYGYTF
TGCGCCAGCAGCCCCGACAGGGACTATGGCTACACCTTC
>.|TRBV7-3|TRBD2|TRBJ2-3
CASSLSFTSDADTQYF
TGTGCCAGCAGCTTAAGCTTTACTAGCGACGCAGATACGCAGTATTTT
>few|TRBV6-6|.|TRBJ1-2
CASSPGAIYGYTF
TGTGCCAGCAGCCCAGGGGCTATCTATGGCTACACCTTC
>few|TRBV2|.|TRBJ2-7
CASRFRAEQYF
TGTGCCAGCAGATTCAGGGCCGAGCAGTACTTC
>.|TRBV7-8|TRBD2|TRBJ2-1
CASSLYEGGPVNEQFF
TGTGCCAGCAGCTTATATGAGGGAGGGCCTGTCAATGAGCAGTTCTTC
>.|TRBV5-1|TRBD2|TRBJ2-3
CASSSLAGSTDTQYF
TGCGCCAGCAGCTCCTTAGCGGGATCCACAGATACGCAGTATTTT
>.|TRBV5-1|TRBD2|TRBJ2-5
CASSLALAGGAQETQYF
TGCGCCAGCAGCTTGGCCCTAGCGGGTGGGGCCCAAGAGACCCAGTACTTC
>.|TRBV7-3|.|TRBJ1-1
CASSLTGMNTEAFF
TGTGCCAGCAGCCTAACAGGCATGAACACTGAAGCTTTCTTT
>many|TRBV11-2|.|TRBJ2-1
CASSLSWGYGAGIYNEQFF
TGTGCCAGCAGCTTATCGTGGGGGTACGGGGCGGGGATCTACAATGAGCAGTTCTTC